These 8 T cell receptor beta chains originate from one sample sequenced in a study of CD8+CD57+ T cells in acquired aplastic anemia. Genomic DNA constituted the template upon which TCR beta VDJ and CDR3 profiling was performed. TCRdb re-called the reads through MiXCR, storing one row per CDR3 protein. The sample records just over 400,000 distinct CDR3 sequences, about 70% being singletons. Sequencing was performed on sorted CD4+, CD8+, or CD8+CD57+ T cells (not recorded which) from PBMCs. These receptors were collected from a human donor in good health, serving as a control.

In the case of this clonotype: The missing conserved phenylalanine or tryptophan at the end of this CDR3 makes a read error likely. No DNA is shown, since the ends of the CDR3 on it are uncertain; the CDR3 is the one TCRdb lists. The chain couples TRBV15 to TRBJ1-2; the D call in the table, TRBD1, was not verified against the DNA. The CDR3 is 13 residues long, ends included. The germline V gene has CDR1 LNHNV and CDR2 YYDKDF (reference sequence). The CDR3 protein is CATSTGQRYGYPL.

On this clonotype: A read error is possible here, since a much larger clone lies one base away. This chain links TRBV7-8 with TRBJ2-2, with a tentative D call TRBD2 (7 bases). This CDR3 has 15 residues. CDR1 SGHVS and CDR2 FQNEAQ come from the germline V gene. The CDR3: CASSLGGGETGGLFF. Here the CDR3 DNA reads TGTGCCAGCAGCCTAGGGGGAGGGGAGACCGGGGGGCTGTTTTTT. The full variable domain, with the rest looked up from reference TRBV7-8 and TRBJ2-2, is GAGVSQSPRYKVAKRGQDVALRCDPISGHVSLFWYQQALGQGPEFLTYFQNEAQLDKSGLPSDRFFAERPEGSVSTLKIQRTQQEDSAVYLCASSLGGGETGGLFFGEGSRLTVL.

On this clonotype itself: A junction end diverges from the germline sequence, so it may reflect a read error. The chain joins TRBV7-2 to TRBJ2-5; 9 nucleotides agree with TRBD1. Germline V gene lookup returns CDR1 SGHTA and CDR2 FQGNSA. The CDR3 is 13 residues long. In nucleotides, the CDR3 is TGTGCCAGCAGGCTCCGGGCACAGGGGGCCCAGTCCTTC. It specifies CASRLRAQGAQSF.

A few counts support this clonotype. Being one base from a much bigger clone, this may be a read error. The CDR3 DNA sequence: TGCGCCAGCAGCACCGACGGTATCTCTGGAAGCACCATATATTTT. Translating it yields CASSTDGISGSTIYF. The chain couples TRBV5-1 to TRBJ1-3; D gene ambiguous. Germline V CDR1 and CDR2: SGHRS, YFSETQ. The CDR3 consists of 15 residues.

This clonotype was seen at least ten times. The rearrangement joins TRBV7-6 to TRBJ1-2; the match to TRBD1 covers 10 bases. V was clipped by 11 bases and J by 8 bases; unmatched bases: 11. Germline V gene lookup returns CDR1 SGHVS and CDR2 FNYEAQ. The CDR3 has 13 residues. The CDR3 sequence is CACQGDRGRGYTF. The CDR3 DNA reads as TGTGCCTGTCAGGGAGACAGGGGGCGAGGCTACACCTTC.

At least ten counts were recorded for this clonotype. CDR3 coding DNA: TGTGCCAGCAGCTTTTCCGGGACAGGGGAGGAGACCCAGTACTTC. Amino acids: CASSFSGTGEETQYF. This rearrangement joins TRBV11-2 to TRBJ2-5, with 10 nucleotides matching TRBD1. CDR1 and CDR2 (germline): SGHAT, FQNNGV. This CDR3 spans 15 amino acids. V was clipped by 3 bases and J by 5 bases; unmatched bases: 6.

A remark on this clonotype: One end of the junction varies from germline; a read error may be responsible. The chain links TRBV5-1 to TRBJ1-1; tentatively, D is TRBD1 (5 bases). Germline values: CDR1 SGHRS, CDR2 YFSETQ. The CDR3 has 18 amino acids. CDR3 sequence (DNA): TGTGCCAGCAGCAGGTCGCGCAGGGCGGCTAGAAGGAACACTGAAGCTTTCTTT. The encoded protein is CASSRSRRAARRNTEAFF.

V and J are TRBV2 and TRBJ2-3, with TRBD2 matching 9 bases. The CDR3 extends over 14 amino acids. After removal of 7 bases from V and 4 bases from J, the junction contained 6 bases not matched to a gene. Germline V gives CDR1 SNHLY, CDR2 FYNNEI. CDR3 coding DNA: TGTGCCAGCATTCAAAGCGGGGGGTCAGATACGCAGTATTTT. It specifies CASIQSGGSDTQYF.